A single sample gave rise to the 20 T cell receptor beta chains below, sequenced in a study of siplizumab effects on memory and regulatory T cells. The assay was immunoSEQ multiplex PCR, and TCRdb's table has in-frame clones only and misses some. Among 100,000 or so clones, 92% were seen once, and the ten largest hold 12%. The specimen was non-Treg CD4+ T cells sorted from blood. The receptor source for this set is a human donor in good health.

J is TRBJ1-3 and V is TRBV19; possible D gene TRBD1, 6 bases. The CDR3 runs to 15 residues. V was shortened by 4 bases and J by 2 bases, with 12 bases between the two germline ends. Germline CDR1 reads LNHDA; CDR2 reads SQIVND (reference sequence). The CDR3 reads CASSTAGVAGNTIYF. In DNA form, the CDR3 reads TGTGCCAGTAGTACAGCAGGGGTGGCTGGAAACACCATATATTTT.

The chain uses TRBV5-1 and TRBJ2-5; 10 positions agree with TRBD1. Germline lookup yields CDR1 SGHRS and CDR2 YFSETQ. With V trimmed by 4 bases and J by 5 bases, 8 bases remained unmatched. This CDR3 has 15 residues. CDR3 nucleotides: TGCGCCAGCAGCCAACGGACAGGGGGGCACGAGACCCAGTACTTC. Amino acids: CASSQRTGGHETQYF.

The chain couples TRBV5-1 to TRBJ2-1; 10 bases match TRBD2. Germline values: CDR1 SGHRS, CDR2 YFSETQ. The CDR3 extends over 15 amino acids. Unmatched junction bases numbered 3, after V lost 1 base and J lost 5 bases. CDR3 coding DNA: TGCGCCAGCAGCTTGACTAGCGGGATCCACAATGAGCAGTTCTTC. Its protein product is CASSLTSGIHNEQFF.

The genes are TRBV21-1 and TRBJ2-4; the table's D call, TRBD1, has no DNA check behind it. TRBV21-1 counts as a pseudogene. The length of the CDR3 is 13 residues. CDR3 protein: CASRGQGGNIQYF. The DNA of the CDR3 is TGTGCCAGCAGAGGACAGGGGGGAAACATTCAGTACTTC.

This clone was observed once. The J gene is TRBJ2-5, the V gene TRBV9, with D possibly matching TRBD1 (7 bases). Trimming removed 4 bases at V and 0 bases at J, with 13 bases between. This CDR3 is 15 amino acids long. From germline, CDR1 is SGDLS and CDR2 YYNGEE. CDR3 region: CASSPGGLNQETQYF. CDR3 in DNA: TGTGCCAGCAGCCCAGGGGGGTTGAACCAAGAGACCCAGTACTTC.

The chain joins TRBV18 to TRBJ2-1, with D perhaps being TRBD1 or TRBD2 (5 bases each). Germline assignment: CDR1 KGHSH and CDR2 LQKENI. CDR3 length equals 14 residues. The V end was cut by 2 bases, the J end by 9 bases, with 14 bases between. Here the CDR3 reads CASSPLGPTTEQFF. DNA for the CDR3: TGTGCCAGCTCACCATTGGGACCTACCACTGAGCAGTTCTTC.

In this sample, this clone turned up once. The rearrangement joins TRBV19 to TRBJ2-1, with 13 bases identical to TRBD2. V trimming: 5 bases; J trimming: 5 bases; junction bases outside the gene matches: 6. CDR1 LNHDA and CDR2 SQIVND come from the germline V gene (reference sequence). There are 16 residues in the CDR3. CDR3 protein: CASSPGLAGANNEQFF. The DNA of the CDR3 is TGTGCCAGTAGTCCAGGACTAGCGGGAGCGAACAATGAGCAGTTCTTC. The full variable domain, in which reference TRBV19 and TRBJ2-1 provide the parts outside the CDR3, is DGGITQSPKYLFRKEGQNVTLSCEQNLNHDAMYWYRQDPGQGLRLIYYSQIVNDFQKGDIAEGYSVSREKKESFPLTVTSAQKNPTAFYLCASSPGLAGANNEQFFGPGTRLTVL.

V gene TRBV5-1 combines with J gene TRBJ2-1; D could derive from TRBD1 or TRBD2 (5 bases each). V shed 0 bases and J shed 0 bases, with 13 bases lying between them. Germline lookup yields CDR1 SGHRS and CDR2 YFSETQ. The CDR3 is 17 amino acids. CDR3 coding DNA: TGCGCCAGCAGCTTGGTTGGGGGATCACCCTCCTACAATGAGCAGTTCTTC. Residues: CASSLVGGSPSYNEQFF.

The chain has TRBV19 and TRBJ2-1; 13 bases line up with TRBD2. This CDR3 contains 14 residues. CDR1 LNHDA and CDR2 SQIVND come from the germline V gene (reference sequence). J gave up 15 bases and V 8 bases, and 13 bases lay outside the gene matches. CDR3 DNA sequence: TGTGCCAGTGCAAATCGGGGGACTAGCGGGAATCGGTTCTTC. Translating gives CASANRGTSGNRFF.

The gene calls are TRBV7-3 and TRBJ2-3, with D possibly TRBD2 on 6 matching bases. The CDR3 length is 14 residues. Germline CDR1 reads SGHTA; CDR2 reads FQGTGA. Trimming took 5 bases from V and 7 from J, leaving 16 bases between them. The CDR3 loop is CASSLGTSPHTQYF. The CDR3 DNA sequence: TGTGCCAGCAGCCTAGGGACTTCACCTCATACGCAGTATTTT.

This chain links TRBV11-3 with TRBJ2-3; a possible D gene is TRBD2 (5 bases). The CDR3 consists of 16 residues. Trimming removed 2 bases from V and 4 bases from J, with 16 bases in between. Germline lookup yields CDR1 SGHNT and CDR2 YENEEA. CDR3 bases: TGTGCCAGCAGCTTACAAACGGACTGGTTCGCAGATACGCAGTATTTT. Protein product: CASSLQTDWFADTQYF.

The chain carries TRBV11-3 and TRBJ2-1, with 7 bases fitting TRBD1. There are 15 residues in the CDR3. Per the germline V gene, CDR1 is SGHNT and CDR2 is YENEEA. Trimming cost V 0 bases and J 4 bases; bases outside gene matches: 3. The CDR3 sequence: CASSLEETGYNEQFF. For the CDR3, the DNA is TGTGCCAGCAGCTTAGAGGAGACAGGGTACAATGAGCAGTTCTTC.

The rearrangement joins TRBV18 to TRBJ2-1; D could derive from TRBD1 or TRBD2 (6 bases each). Germline CDR1 reads KGHSH; CDR2 reads LQKENI. Between the trimmed V and J ends, which lost 2 bases and 0 bases, there was a span of 11 bases. This CDR3 has 16 amino acids. The CDR3 sequence is CASSPRGANSYNEQFF. CDR3 coding DNA: TGTGCCAGCTCACCAAGGGGGGCGAACTCCTACAATGAGCAGTTCTTC.

The chain recombines TRBV28 with TRBJ1-2; D call uncertain. The CDR3 extends over 12 amino acids. CDR1 is MDHEN and CDR2 is SYDVKM in the germline V gene. Trimming removed 7 bases from V and 4 bases from J, with 10 bases in between. CDR3 loop: CASNDTPYGYTF. CDR3 DNA sequence: TGTGCCAGCAACGACACTCCCTATGGCTACACCTTC.

The rearrangement uses TRBV7-3 and TRBJ2-1; a weak D match, TRBD1 (5 bases). The CDR3 contains 15 residues. Trimming cost V 2 bases and J 3 bases, with 11 bases left between them. From germline, CDR1 is SGHTA and CDR2 FQGTGA. The CDR3 DNA reads TGTGCCAGCAGCTTAGACAGAGAGATCTACAATGAGCAGTTCTTC. This codes for CASSLDREIYNEQFF.

Only one count was recorded for this clone. The V and J genes are TRBV6-1 and TRBJ1-5; tentatively, D is TRBD1 (5 bases). Trimming stripped 2 bases from V and 0 bases from J, with 14 bases between. The CDR3 runs 17 residues. Germline V CDR1 and CDR2: MNHNS, SASEGT. The CDR3 DNA reads as TGTGCCAGCAGTGAATACACGACGGGGGGTAGCAATCAGCCCCAGCATTTT. This encodes CASSEYTTGGSNQPQHF.

The CDR3 region has the DNA TGTGCCTGGGGGAAGGACAGTCCTTCCTACGAGCAGTACTTC. It is translated as CAWGKDSPSYEQYF. V and J are TRBV30 and TRBJ2-7; possible D gene TRBD1, 6 bases. CDR1 GTSNPN and CDR2 SVGIG come from the germline V gene (reference sequence). V was trimmed by 5 bases and J by 1 base, leaving 15 bases between them. There are 14 residues in the CDR3.

V usage is TRBV19 and J usage is TRBJ2-3, with D hard to call. Trimming removed 9 bases at V and 0 bases at J, with 19 bases between. Germline V CDR1 and CDR2: LNHDA, SQIVND (reference sequence). The CDR3 sequence is 16 residues long. The CDR3: CASATIDSPSTDTQYF. As DNA, the CDR3 is TGTGCCAGCGCCACTATAGATTCCCCTAGCACAGATACGCAGTATTTT.

DNA of the CDR3: TGCGCCAGCAGCTCAGGGGATACGCAGTATTTT. Translating it yields CASSSGDTQYF. The chain recombines TRBV5-1 with TRBJ2-3; TRBD1 might be the D (5 bases). Germline CDR1 and CDR2: SGHRS and YFSETQ. The CDR3 is made up of 11 amino acids. The V and J ends lost 3 bases and 6 bases respectively, with 5 bases between them.

This chain connects TRBV25-1 to TRBJ2-6; perhaps TRBD1 as D (5 bases). CDR1 and CDR2 (germline): MGHDK, SYGVNS. Trimming pared 5 bases from V and 3 bases from J, leaving 11 bases between. The CDR3 runs 15 residues. The CDR3 nucleotides are TGTGCCAGCAGTCCCCCCAGGGTTGGGGCCAACGTCCTGACTTTC. Amino acid sequence: CASSPPRVGANVLTF.